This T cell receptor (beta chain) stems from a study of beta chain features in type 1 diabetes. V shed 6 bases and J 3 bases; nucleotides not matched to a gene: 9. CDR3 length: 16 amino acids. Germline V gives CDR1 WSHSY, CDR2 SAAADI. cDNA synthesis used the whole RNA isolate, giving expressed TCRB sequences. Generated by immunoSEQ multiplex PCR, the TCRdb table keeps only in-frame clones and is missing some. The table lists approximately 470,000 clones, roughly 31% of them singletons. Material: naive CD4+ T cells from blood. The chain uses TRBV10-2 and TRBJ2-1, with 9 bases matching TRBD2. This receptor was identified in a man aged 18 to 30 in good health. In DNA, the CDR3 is TGCGCCAGCAGGGATCGACTAGCGGAGCTCTACAATGAGCAGTTCTTC. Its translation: CASRDRLAELYNEQFF.